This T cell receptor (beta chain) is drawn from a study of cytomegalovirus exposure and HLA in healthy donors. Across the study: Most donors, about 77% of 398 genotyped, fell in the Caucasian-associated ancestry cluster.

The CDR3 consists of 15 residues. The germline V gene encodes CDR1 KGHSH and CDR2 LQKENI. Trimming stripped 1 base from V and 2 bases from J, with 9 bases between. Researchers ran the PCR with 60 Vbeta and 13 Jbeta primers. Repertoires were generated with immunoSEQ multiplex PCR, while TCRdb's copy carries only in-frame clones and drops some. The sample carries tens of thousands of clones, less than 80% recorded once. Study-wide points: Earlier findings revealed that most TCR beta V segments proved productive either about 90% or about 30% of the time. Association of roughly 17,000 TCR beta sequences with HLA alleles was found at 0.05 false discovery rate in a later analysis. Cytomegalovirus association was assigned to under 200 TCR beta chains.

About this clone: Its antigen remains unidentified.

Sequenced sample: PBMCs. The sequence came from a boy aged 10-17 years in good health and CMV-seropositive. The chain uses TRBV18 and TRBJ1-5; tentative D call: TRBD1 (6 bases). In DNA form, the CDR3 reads TGTGCCAGCTCACCACGGGAGGGGGGCAATCAGCCCCAGCATTTT. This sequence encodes CASSPREGGNQPQHF.